Below, 24 T cell receptor beta chains from the same sample are listed, as sequenced in a study of a mutant IDH1 vaccine in newly diagnosed glioma. Some clones are missing from TCRdb's copy, which holds only in-frame ones; the method was immunoSEQ multiplex PCR. The repertoire holds 38,000 or so clones, with 80% as singletons. These TCRs' antigens remain unknown. The time point: week 11, during vaccination. Every single dose of the vaccine, 300 ug of mutant IDH1 20-mer peptide, came with topical imiquimod. The sample here was peripheral blood mononuclear cells (PBMCs), taken from a glioma patient whose treatment included an IDH1 peptide vaccine. These receptors were collected from a woman younger than 45 with glioma. Some clones in this sample may be carry-over from other donors' samples.

The J gene is TRBJ1-4, the V gene TRBV12-5, with D maybe TRBD1 (5 bases). V was pared by 6 bases and J by 4 bases, with 15 bases between. The CDR3 is 15 residues long. Germline V gene lookup returns CDR1 LGHNT and CDR2 FRNRAP. CDR3 sequence (DNA): TGTGCTAGTGGCCGAGGGGTGGAGATTAATGAAAAACTGTTTTTT. Residues: CASGRGVEINEKLFF.

The rearrangement joins TRBV6-6 to TRBJ1-2; 8 bases are shared with TRBD1. Germline lookup yields CDR1 MNHNY and CDR2 SVGAGI (reference sequence). The CDR3 extends over 15 amino acids. The J segment lost 8 bases and the V segment lost 2 bases, leaving 10 bases of the junction unmatched. CDR3 nucleotide sequence: TGTGCCAGCAGTTACGGCGCAGGGGGCGAAGGAGGCTACACCTTC. Its protein product is CASSYGAGGEGGYTF.

The J gene is TRBJ1-4, the V gene TRBV5-1; TRBD1 might be the D (5 bases). Germline CDR1 and CDR2: SGHRS and YFSETQ. The CDR3 contains 18 residues. V was shortened by 0 bases and J by 1 base, with 16 bases between the two germline ends. The CDR3 DNA follows: TGCGCCAGCAGCTTGGCTTCAGGGTTAATGGTAACTAATGAAAAACTGTTTTTT. It encodes CASSLASGLMVTNEKLFF.

CDR3 bases: TGTGCCTGGAGTCCACCCTTGTATGGCTACACCTTC. Translating it yields CAWSPPLYGYTF. The J gene is TRBJ1-2, the V gene TRBV30; no firm D call. The CDR3 loop spans 12 amino acids. The V gene's germline CDR1 is GTSNPN and CDR2 SVGIG (reference sequence). Between the trimmed V and J ends, which lost 2 bases and 5 bases, there was a span of 9 bases.

The chain has TRBV18 and TRBJ2-2; tentatively, D is TRBD1 or TRBD2 (5 bases each). CDR3 length: 13 amino acids. Per germline, CDR1 KGHSH and CDR2 LQKENI. Trimming took 3 bases from V and 5 from J, leaving 7 bases between them. In nucleotides, the CDR3 is TGTGCCAGCTCACCGGGGGAGACCGGGGAGCTGTTTTTT. This sequence encodes CASSPGETGELFF.

The chain recombines TRBV7-6 with TRBJ2-7; TRBD2 aligns across 12 bases. The CDR3 is 19 amino acids. Per germline, CDR1 SGHVS and CDR2 FNYEAQ. Unmatched junction bases numbered 15, after V lost 4 bases and J lost 2 bases. CDR3 protein: CASSSRPGLAGSGTYEQYF. CDR3 nucleotide sequence: TGTGCCAGCAGCTCACGCCCCGGACTAGCGGGATCGGGAACCTACGAGCAGTACTTC.

V usage is TRBV10-2 and J usage is TRBJ2-2; no reliable D call. Deletions cut 6 bases from V and 0 bases from J, with 14 bases between. CDR1 and CDR2 (germline): WSHSY, SAAADI. CDR3 size: 16 residues. The DNA of the CDR3 is TGCGCCAGCAGGACCCGACTGCCTGCGAACACCGGGGAGCTGTTTTTT. Translating it yields CASRTRLPANTGELFF.

The chain recombines TRBV14 with TRBJ2-7; possible D gene TRBD2, 6 bases. Trimming stripped 1 base from V and 7 bases from J, with 14 bases between. The CDR3 loop spans 14 amino acids. CDR1 is SGHDN and CDR2 is FVKESK in the germline V gene. DNA for the CDR3: TGTGCCAGCAGCCAAGGACTAGAATTGAGGGAGCAGTACTTC. This sequence encodes CASSQGLELREQYF.

The chain carries TRBV30 and TRBJ1-3; D gene unclear. V shed 0 bases and J shed 0 bases, with 12 bases lying between them. Germline V gene sequence: CDR1 GTSNPN, CDR2 SVGIG (reference sequence). This CDR3 comprises 16 residues. The CDR3 spells CAWSVITRISGNTIYF. The DNA for the CDR3 is TGTGCCTGGAGTGTGATAACACGGATCTCTGGAAACACCATATATTTT.

The rearrangement joins TRBV12-5 to TRBJ2-2; D call uncertain. CDR1 and CDR2 from the germline V gene are LGHNT and FRNRAP. The V and J ends lost 5 bases and 6 bases respectively, with 16 bases between them. The CDR3 spans 15 residues. CDR3 sequence (DNA): TGTGCTAGTGGTCGCACCATTAATCGGCCCGGGGAGCTGTTTTTT. Translation gives CASGRTINRPGELFF.

This clone was recorded once. The chain combines TRBV18 with TRBJ2-5, with D tentatively TRBD2 (6 bases). This CDR3 comprises 16 residues. V lost 6 bases, J lost 4 bases, and 21 bases lay in between. Germline values: CDR1 KGHSH, CDR2 LQKENI. CDR3 region: CASSPLPQRASETQYF. DNA of the CDR3: TGTGCCAGCTCGCCCCTTCCCCAGCGGGCATCAGAGACCCAGTACTTC.

The chain carries TRBV4-1 and TRBJ1-1, with TRBD1 identical over 8 bases. Germline trimming cut 7 bases from V and 4 bases from J; bases unmatched to any gene: 14. The length of the CDR3 is 16 residues. Germline values: CDR1 MGHRA, CDR2 YSYEKL. CDR3 region: CASKPTTGEGGTEAFF. CDR3 in DNA: TGCGCCAGCAAGCCGACGACAGGGGAAGGAGGCACTGAAGCTTTCTTT.

This clone was seen more than once but under ten times. The genes are TRBV30 and TRBJ1-1; no reliable D call. The V gene's germline CDR1 is GTSNPN and CDR2 SVGIG (reference sequence). V lost 7 bases and J 5 bases, leaving 11 bases between the germline ends. The CDR3 length is 11 residues. The CDR3 DNA follows: TGTGCCTTATGGTCGGGGACTGAAGCTTTCTTT. It translates to CALWSGTEAFF.

The V gene is TRBV5-6, the J gene TRBJ2-5, with 9 bases lining up with TRBD1. Per the germline V gene, CDR1 is SGHDT and CDR2 is YYEEEE. J gave up 6 bases and V 4 bases, and 19 bases lay outside the gene matches. The CDR3 totals 18 residues. CDR3 nucleotide sequence: TGTGCCAGCAGCCCTCAGGCCGGGACAGGGAAACGTGCGAAGACCCAGTACTTC. Translation gives CASSPQAGTGKRAKTQYF.

The chain combines TRBV7-8 with TRBJ1-2, with D unresolved. There are 16 residues in the CDR3. Germline lookup yields CDR1 SGHVS and CDR2 FQNEAQ. Trimming took 5 bases from V and 0 from J, leaving 16 bases between them. For the CDR3, the DNA is TGTGCCAGCAGCCAAGGAGGGTACGGAGCTAACTATGGCTACACCTTC. It translates to CASSQGGYGANYGYTF.

This chain links TRBV30 with TRBJ1-3; D uncertain. The germline V gene has CDR1 GTSNPN and CDR2 SVGIG (reference sequence). CDR3 size: 13 residues. CDR3 protein: CAGALLKGNTIYF. Here the CDR3 DNA reads TGTGCGGGTGCCCTACTAAAAGGAAACACCATATATTTT.

This clone was seen a few times. One end of the junction is discordant with germline, which a read error may explain. The CDR3 nucleotides read TGTGCTAGCAGCTTAGGCGGGGAGGAGGAGCTGTTTTTT. This codes for CASSLGGEEELFF. The rearrangement joins TRBV7-7 to TRBJ2-2, with D maybe TRBD2 (6 bases). The CDR3 consists of 13 residues. Germline CDR1 is SSHAT and CDR2 is FNYEAQ (reference sequence).

V is TRBV5-4 and J is TRBJ1-2; D may be TRBD1 (6 bases). V was trimmed by 0 bases and J by 4 bases, leaving 16 bases between them. The CDR3 is made up of 16 amino acids. Germline CDR1 SGHNT, CDR2 YYREEE (reference sequence). CDR3 residues: CASSLGGPGRVYGYTF. As DNA, the CDR3 is TGTGCCAGCAGCTTGGGGGGGCCCGGTAGAGTCTATGGCTACACCTTC.

This clone turned up a few times. In DNA, the CDR3 is TGTGCCAGCACACCGGGACTAGCGGGAAGTACGGAGACCCAGTACTTC. Amino acid sequence: CASTPGLAGSTETQYF. The rearrangement joins TRBV2 to TRBJ2-5; 13 bases fit TRBD2. Trimming cost V 7 bases and J 5 bases; bases outside gene matches: 10. Germline V lookup: CDR1 SNHLY, CDR2 FYNNEI. The CDR3 runs 16 residues.

In this sample, this clone turned up a few times. The V and J genes are TRBV5-6 and TRBJ1-2; 8 nucleotides match TRBD1. Germline V CDR1 and CDR2: SGHDT, YYEEEE. V lost 0 bases and J lost 8; bases outside the gene matches: 9. CDR3 size: 15 residues. In DNA, the CDR3 is TGTGCCAGCAGCTTGGTGGGCAGGGGGCTCGGCGGCTACACCTTC. It codes for CASSLVGRGLGGYTF.

A single count supports this clone. The rearrangement links TRBV6-6 to TRBJ2-7; D gene unclear. Germline CDR1 MNHNY, CDR2 SVGAGI (reference sequence). V was trimmed by 7 bases and J by 6 bases, leaving 10 bases between them. CDR3 length equals 11 residues. DNA for the CDR3: TGTGCCAGCATGGTTCAATCCGAGCAGTACTTC. Its translation is CASMVQSEQYF.

The chain has TRBV19 and TRBJ1-5; TRBD1 might be the D (5 bases). This CDR3 spans 15 amino acids. Trimming stripped 0 bases from V and 4 bases from J, with 10 bases between. CDR1 is LNHDA and CDR2 is SQIVND in the germline V gene (reference sequence). CDR3 bases: TGTGCCAGTAGTATAGATGAACGGGGGAATCAGCCCCAGCATTTT. Its protein is CASSIDERGNQPQHF.

The chain employs TRBV30 and TRBJ1-1; D remains unclear. CDR1 GTSNPN and CDR2 SVGIG come from the germline V gene (reference sequence). Between the trimmed V and J ends, which lost 5 bases and 0 bases, there was a span of 4 bases. The CDR3 covers 11 residues. The CDR3 sequence: CAWAMNTEAFF. The CDR3 region has the DNA TGTGCCTGGGCAATGAACACTGAAGCTTTCTTT.

V and J are TRBV10-2 and TRBJ1-1, with 8 bases aligning to TRBD1. CDR1 is WSHSY, CDR2 SAAADI, per germline. Trimming cost V 6 bases and J 1 base; bases outside gene matches: 10. CDR3 size: 16 residues. As DNA, the CDR3 is TGCGCCAGCAGATACAGGGGGGGAGAGGGGAACACTGAAGCTTTCTTT. Translating it yields CASRYRGGEGNTEAFF.